This entry lists 23 T cell receptor beta chains sequenced from one sample in a study of shared clonotypes between healthy human individuals. Naive CD8 cells, CD45RO-negative and positively selected for CCR7, excluded terminally differentiated effector memory CD45RA+ cells. Produced via immunoSEQ multiplex PCR; TCRdb's table is partial and in-frame only. This sample carries millions of clones, about 93% of them seen once, and the ten largest clones take over 1.5%. Material: naive CD8+ T cells from PBMCs. These receptors were collected from a man between 18 and 29 years old in good health. Some clones in this sample may be carry-over from other donors' samples.

The chain has TRBV10-1 and TRBJ2-3; maybe TRBD2 (6 bases). V was shortened by 4 bases and J by 3 bases, with 11 bases between the two germline ends. Germline V CDR1 and CDR2: WNHNN, SYGVQD (reference sequence). This CDR3 is 14 amino acids long. In DNA form, the CDR3 reads TGCGCCAGCAGTGGAAAAAGCGGGACAGATACGCAGTATTTT. It translates to CASSGKSGTDTQYF.

This chain's CDR3 is CASSLVPAGGPYEQYF. CDR3 DNA sequence: TGTGCCAGCAGCTTAGTACCCGCGGGAGGGCCATACGAGCAGTACTTC. The chain carries TRBV7-9 and TRBJ2-7; 9 bases align to TRBD2. The V gene's germline CDR1 is SEHNR and CDR2 FQNEAQ (reference sequence). J gave up 4 bases and V 1 base, and 8 bases lay outside the gene matches. This CDR3 spans 16 amino acids.

V gene TRBV28 combines with J gene TRBJ2-1, with 8 bases that match TRBD2. J lost 3 bases, V lost 6 bases, and 4 bases had no gene match. Germline CDR1 MDHEN, CDR2 SYDVKM. CDR3 length equals 14 residues. As DNA, the CDR3 is TGTGCCAGCAGGATAGCGGGGCTCTACAATGAGCAGTTCTTC. Translated, it gives CASRIAGLYNEQFF.

This chain's CDR3 is CASSLASQGDTEAFF. The DNA of the CDR3 is TGTGCCAGCAGCTTAGCGAGCCAGGGGGACACTGAAGCTTTCTTT. V is TRBV7-9 and J is TRBJ1-1, with 7 positions matching TRBD1. The V gene end was trimmed by 0 bases and the J gene end by 3 bases; junction bases not matched to a gene: 4. The CDR3 has 15 residues. The germline gives CDR1 SEHNR, CDR2 FQNEAQ (reference sequence).

The chain carries TRBV18 and TRBJ2-6; perhaps D is TRBD1 or TRBD2 (5 bases each). CDR3 length: 18 amino acids. Germline V lookup: CDR1 KGHSH, CDR2 LQKENI. The V gene lost 2 bases and the J gene lost 0 bases, with 14 bases spanning the gap. CDR3 sequence (DNA): TGTGCCAGCTCACCAGGGGCGGTGACTATCTCTGGGGCCAACGTCCTGACTTTC. It is translated as CASSPGAVTISGANVLTF.

This rearrangement joins TRBV6-5 to TRBJ2-7; TRBD2 is a possible D gene (6 bases). There are 12 residues in the CDR3. Germline CDR1 MNHEY, CDR2 SVGAGI. V lost 6 bases to trimming and J lost 5 bases, with 11 bases between them. The CDR3 loop is CASSGSVDEQYF. CDR3 nucleotide sequence: TGTGCCAGCAGCGGGAGTGTCGACGAGCAGTACTTC.

This clone has only one observation. This CDR3 is CASSQDHGSAYTEAFF. The CDR3 region has the DNA TGCGCCAGCAGCCAAGATCATGGGAGTGCCTACACTGAAGCTTTCTTT. J is TRBJ1-1 and V is TRBV4-3; D call uncertain. Germline-derived CDR1 and CDR2 are LGHNA and YSLEER. This CDR3 contains 16 residues. The V gene lost 0 bases and the J gene lost 3 bases, with 14 bases spanning the gap.

The chain employs TRBV10-3 and TRBJ1-1; no clear D. Germline V gene data show CDR1 as ENHRY and CDR2 as SYGVKD. Trimming stripped 3 bases from V and 0 bases from J, with 11 bases between. The CDR3 has 15 residues. In nucleotides, the CDR3 is TGTGCCATCAGTGATAGGCGGGAGATGAACACTGAAGCTTTCTTT. This encodes CAISDRREMNTEAFF.

The V gene is TRBV10-2, the J gene TRBJ2-1; D gene ambiguous. CDR3 length equals 13 residues. V was clipped by 6 bases and J by 4 bases, with 10 bases between them. The germline V gene encodes CDR1 WSHSY and CDR2 SAAADI. In DNA form, the CDR3 reads TGCGCCAGCAGGTCTGGGGTATACAATGAGCAGTTCTTC. Its protein product is CASRSGVYNEQFF.

V usage is TRBV27 and J usage is TRBJ1-1, with 10 bases that match TRBD1. The CDR3 totals 13 residues. Trimming cost V 7 bases and J 4 bases; bases outside gene matches: 3. Germline V gene sequence: CDR1 MNHEY, CDR2 SMNVEV (reference sequence). The CDR3 here is CASTGQGSTEAFF. In DNA, the CDR3 is TGTGCCAGCACGGGACAGGGGAGCACTGAAGCTTTCTTT.

This chain uses TRBV4-1 with TRBJ1-2; possible D gene TRBD1, 6 bases. CDR1 and CDR2 from the germline V gene are MGHRA and YSYEKL. V was clipped by 2 bases and J by 2 bases, with 12 bases between them. The CDR3 has 15 amino acids. This CDR3 reads CASSQSQGWNYGYTF. The CDR3 DNA is TGCGCCAGCAGCCAATCTCAGGGGTGGAACTATGGCTACACCTTC.

The V call is TRBV11-1, the J call TRBJ1-3, with D hard to call. From germline, CDR1 is SGHAT and CDR2 FQDESV (reference sequence). The CDR3 length is 17 residues. V was clipped by 3 bases and J by 0 bases, with 15 bases between them. CDR3 sequence: CASSFSAEYDSGNTIYF. The CDR3 DNA follows: TGTGCCAGCAGCTTCTCGGCAGAATACGACTCTGGAAACACCATATATTTT.

The chain uses TRBV27 and TRBJ2-5, with 7 positions matching TRBD1. Trimming at V came to 7 bases and at J to 5 bases, leaving 10 bases not matched to a gene. The CDR3 length is 14 residues. Germline CDR1 reads MNHEY; CDR2 reads SMNVEV (reference sequence). The CDR3 nucleotides are TGTGCCAGCACCGAGACAGGGCTCGGGGAGACCCAGTACTTC. This gives the protein CASTETGLGETQYF.

J is TRBJ2-3 and V is TRBV10-3; D unclear. This CDR3 contains 15 residues. V was shortened by 2 bases and J by 2 bases, with 11 bases between the two germline ends. The germline V gene has CDR1 ENHRY and CDR2 SYGVKD. The CDR3 region has the DNA TGTGCCATCAGTGAGGGGGAAACCGCCACAGATACGCAGTATTTT. As protein: CAISEGETATDTQYF.

This clone was detected only once. This sequence joins TRBV6-6 and TRBJ2-7, with D possibly being TRBD1 (5 bases). The CDR3 contains 15 residues. CDR1 is MNHNY, CDR2 SVGAGI, per germline (reference sequence). The V end was cut by 1 base, the J end by 2 bases, with 12 bases between. The CDR3 reads CASSYLGRVTYEQYF. The DNA of the CDR3 is TGTGCCAGCAGTTACTTAGGCAGGGTTACCTACGAGCAGTACTTC.

This clone was seen only a few times. The chain has TRBV14 and TRBJ2-1; D gene ambiguous. CDR1 is SGHDN, CDR2 FVKESK, per germline. V lost 1 base and J 10 bases, leaving 8 bases between the germline ends. The CDR3 extends over 12 amino acids. The CDR3 region is CASSQVLWEQFF. CDR3 bases: TGTGCCAGCAGCCAAGTTCTCTGGGAGCAGTTCTTC.

The V gene is TRBV28, the J gene TRBJ2-7; D assignment may be TRBD1 or TRBD2 (5 bases each). Trimming removed 4 bases at V and 3 bases at J, with 7 bases between. CDR3 size: 12 residues. Germline V gene sequence: CDR1 MDHEN, CDR2 SYDVKM. The CDR3 bases are TGTGCCAGCAGTTGGGACCTCTACGAGCAGTACTTC. Amino acid sequence: CASSWDLYEQYF.

J is TRBJ1-2 and V is TRBV10-2, with TRBD1 identical over 8 bases. The V segment lost 2 bases and the J segment 5 bases; nucleotides outside the gene matches: 7. CDR1 WSHSY and CDR2 SAAADI come from the germline V gene. The CDR3 contains 15 residues. The CDR3 region is CASSESGQGVYGYTF. The CDR3 DNA reads as TGCGCCAGCAGTGAGAGTGGACAGGGCGTGTATGGCTACACCTTC.

The DNA for the CDR3 is TGTGCCAGCAGCCCGGGTTTGGCTACTGAAGCTTTCTTT. Its translation is CASSPGLATEAFF. J is TRBJ1-1 and V is TRBV4-2, with no clear D. Deletions cut 4 bases from V and 5 bases from J, with 11 bases between. Germline V gene lookup returns CDR1 LGHNA and CDR2 YNFKEQ. CDR3 size: 13 residues.

The V call is TRBV5-6, the J call TRBJ2-4; 7 nucleotides agree with TRBD1. V was clipped by 0 bases and J by 7 bases; unmatched bases: 4. The CDR3 is made up of 14 amino acids. CDR1 is SGHDT and CDR2 is YYEEEE in the germline V gene. The CDR3 sequence: CASSLAGGINIQYF. CDR3 nucleotides: TGTGCCAGCAGCTTGGCAGGGGGAATTAACATTCAGTACTTC.

The chain joins TRBV28 to TRBJ2-3, with unresolved D. V was pared by 2 bases and J by 5 bases, with 8 bases between. The length of the CDR3 is 13 residues. Germline assignment: CDR1 MDHEN and CDR2 SYDVKM. CDR3 protein: CASSLIRRDTQYF. The CDR3 DNA sequence: TGTGCCAGCAGTTTAATTCGGAGAGATACGCAGTATTTT.

Here the CDR3 DNA reads TGTGCCAGCAGCTCCCGGGACAGGAGCCTGAAGAACACTGAAGCTTTCTTT. Its protein product is CASSSRDRSLKNTEAFF. The chain links TRBV7-9 to TRBJ1-1; 8 bases match TRBD1. The CDR3 is made up of 17 amino acids. Germline V gene lookup returns CDR1 SEHNR and CDR2 FQNEAQ (reference sequence). The V and J ends lost 4 bases and 1 base, in that order; junction bases with no gene match: 11.

The gene calls are TRBV7-2 and TRBJ2-5, with 13 bases aligning to TRBD2. The CDR3 runs 16 residues. V lost 5 bases and J lost 5; bases outside the gene matches: 8. Per the germline V gene, CDR1 is SGHTA and CDR2 is FQGNSA. The CDR3 loop is CASSPGLAGAGETQYF. The CDR3 nucleotides read TGTGCCAGCAGCCCCGGACTAGCGGGAGCGGGGGAGACCCAGTACTTC.